This is a list of T cell receptor beta chains from one sample in a study of blood T cell repertoires in COVID-19. Repertoires were generated with immunoSEQ multiplex PCR, while TCRdb's copy carries only in-frame clones and drops some. This table holds approximately 220,000 clones, under 90% found once. Material: PBMCs or T cells enriched from blood (not recorded which). The receptors shown here come from a woman aged 50 to 65 who had been exposed to COVID-19. Both conserved end residues are part of each CDR3. Fields, in order: J gene, D gene, clone size, CDR3 length, V gene, CDR3 protein, CDR3 DNA. A D gene is named only where the DNA matches it firmly. For some rows the clone size is stated as once, few or many, or as a class when expanded; others skip it.

J: TRBJ1-2; D: -; size: -; length: 12; V: TRBV7-9; CDR3: CASSAADYGYTF; DNA: TGTGCCAGCAGCGCCGCAGACTATGGCTACACCTTC
J: TRBJ1-1; D: -; size: few; length: 15; V: TRBV7-9; CDR3: CASSSDPRGNTEAFF; DNA: TGTGCCAGCAGCTCCGATCCCCGCGGGAACACTGAAGCTTTCTTT
J: TRBJ1-1; D: -; size: -; length: 13; V: TRBV2; CDR3: CASSKTSPPEAFF; DNA: TGTGCCAGCAGTAAGACAAGTCCCCCTGAAGCTTTCTTT
J: TRBJ1-1; D: -; size: few; length: 12; V: TRBV19; CDR3: CASSIAGNEAFF; DNA: TGTGCCAGTAGTATAGCGGGAAATGAAGCTTTCTTT
J: TRBJ2-6; D: TRBD2; size: -; length: 17; V: TRBV15; CDR3: CATSRGPGGTGANVLTF; DNA: TGTGCCACCAGCAGAGGTCCGGGGGGTACTGGGGCCAACGTCCTGACTTTC
J: TRBJ1-5; D: -; size: -; length: 14; V: TRBV5-1; CDR3: CASSPTGYNQPQHF; DNA: TGCGCCAGCAGCCCGACAGGATACAATCAGCCCCAGCATTTT
J: TRBJ1-1; D: -; size: -; length: 12; V: TRBV19; CDR3: CATPGENTEAFF; DNA: TGTGCCACCCCGGGGGAGAACACTGAAGCTTTCTTT
J: TRBJ2-1; D: TRBD2; size: -; length: 15; V: TRBV29-1; CDR3: CSVDRTSGVRNEQFF; DNA: TGCAGCGTCGACAGGACTAGCGGGGTCAGGAATGAGCAGTTCTTC
J: TRBJ1-6; D: TRBD1; size: -; length: 16; V: TRBV27; CDR3: CASSTWTGSYNSPLHF; DNA: TGTGCCAGCAGTACCTGGACAGGCTCCTATAATTCACCCCTCCACTTT
J: TRBJ1-3; D: -; size: -; length: 14; V: TRBV3-1/TRBV3-2; CDR3: CASSHTGTGNTIYF; DNA: TGTGCCAGCAGCCATACAGGGACTGGAAACACCATATATTTT
J: TRBJ1-1; D: -; size: -; length: 14; V: TRBV11-1; CDR3: CASSFVGGNTEAFF; DNA: TGTGCCAGCAGCTTTGTGGGGGGGAACACTGAAGCTTTCTTT
J: TRBJ1-4; D: TRBD1; size: -; length: 17; V: TRBV4-3; CDR3: CASSQELGDRVGEKLFF; DNA: TGCGCCAGCAGCCAAGAATTGGGAGACAGGGTGGGTGAAAAACTGTTTTTT
J: TRBJ1-1; D: -; size: few; length: 17; V: TRBV5-1; CDR3: CASSSPRNLGGNTEAFF; DNA: TGCGCCAGCAGCTCTCCCCGGAACCTAGGGGGGAACACTGAAGCTTTCTTT
J: TRBJ2-7; D: TRBD1; size: -; length: 15; V: TRBV30; CDR3: CAWSVRDRVIREQYF; DNA: TGTGCCTGGAGTGTACGGGACAGGGTGATCCGCGAGCAGTACTTC
J: TRBJ1-2; D: -; size: -; length: 16; V: TRBV15; CDR3: CATSRDFSTALYGYTF; DNA: TGTGCCACCAGCAGAGATTTTTCGACAGCTCTCTATGGCTACACCTTC
J: TRBJ2-2; D: TRBD1; size: once; length: 15; V: TRBV7-6; CDR3: CASSLGGQGSGELFF; DNA: TGTGCCAGCAGCTTAGGGGGACAGGGGTCCGGGGAGCTGTTTTTT
J: TRBJ1-1; D: -; size: -; length: 14; V: TRBV7-2; CDR3: CASSLKGVNTEAFF; DNA: TGTGCCAGCAGCTTAAAAGGGGTGAACACTGAAGCTTTCTTT
J: TRBJ1-1; D: -; size: -; length: 13; V: TRBV19; CDR3: CASKLQGSTEAFF; DNA: TGTGCCAGTAAGTTGCAGGGGAGCACTGAAGCTTTCTTT
J: TRBJ1-1; D: TRBD1; size: -; length: 17; V: TRBV5-1; CDR3: CASSLVRQGGTNTEAFF; DNA: TGCGCCAGCAGCTTGGTGCGACAGGGAGGAACGAACACTGAAGCTTTCTTT
J: TRBJ1-5; D: -; size: -; length: 14; V: TRBV29-1; CDR3: CSVGNRDSNQPQHF; DNA: TGCAGCGTTGGTAACAGGGATTCGAATCAGCCCCAGCATTTT
J: TRBJ1-1; D: -; size: -; length: 13; V: TRBV2; CDR3: CASSKGGTTEAFF; DNA: TGTGCCAGCAGCAAAGGGGGAACCACTGAAGCTTTCTTT
J: TRBJ1-1; D: -; size: -; length: 15; V: TRBV19; CDR3: CASEPRGAGSTEAFF; DNA: TGTGCCAGTGAGCCCCGCGGGGCAGGGAGCACTGAAGCTTTCTTT
J: TRBJ1-2; D: TRBD1; size: -; length: 17; V: TRBV5-5; CDR3: CASSSGQGAVSDYGYTF; DNA: TGTGCCAGCAGCTCGGGACAGGGGGCCGTTTCAGACTATGGCTACACCTTC
J: TRBJ2-1; D: -; size: many; length: 15; V: TRBV6-2/TRBV6-3; CDR3: CASSRSGEGGGEQFF; DNA: TGTGCCAGCAGTCGTAGTGGGGAGGGGGGAGGTGAGCAGTTCTTC
J: TRBJ1-5; D: TRBD1; size: -; length: 20; V: TRBV3-1/TRBV3-2; CDR3: CASSQRPVGTGTYSNQPQHF; DNA: TGTGCCAGCAGCCAAAGACCAGTCGGGACAGGGACATATAGCAATCAGCCCCAGCATTTT
J: TRBJ2-5; D: -; size: -; length: 14; V: TRBV4-2; CDR3: CASSQEPLAKTQYF; DNA: TGTGCCAGCAGCCAAGAACCTCTAGCGAAGACCCAGTACTTC
J: TRBJ1-2; D: -; size: -; length: 17; V: TRBV4-1; CDR3: CASSPFSGGLGNYGYTF; DNA: TGCGCCAGCAGCCCATTCAGCGGGGGTTTGGGCAACTATGGCTACACCTTC
J: TRBJ2-7; D: TRBD1; size: -; length: 13; V: TRBV30; CDR3: CAWNKQGSYEQYF; DNA: TGTGCCTGGAATAAACAGGGGTCCTACGAGCAGTACTTC
J: TRBJ1-2; D: -; size: -; length: 14; V: TRBV7-8; CDR3: CASSLGSGYYGYTF; DNA: TGTGCCAGCAGCTTAGGTTCAGGATACTATGGCTACACCTTC
J: TRBJ2-3; D: TRBD2; size: -; length: 15; V: TRBV7-2; CDR3: CASSVGAGAADTQYF; DNA: TGTGCCAGCAGCGTAGGAGCGGGGGCCGCAGATACGCAGTATTTT
J: TRBJ2-2; D: -; size: -; length: 13; V: TRBV12-3/TRBV12-4; CDR3: CASIPLGTGELFF; DNA: TGTGCCAGCATCCCACTAGGGACCGGGGAGCTGTTTTTT
J: TRBJ1-3; D: TRBD1; size: -; length: 18; V: TRBV15; CDR3: CATSRGRQGPSSGNTIYF; DNA: TGTGCCACCAGCAGAGGAAGACAGGGGCCTTCCTCTGGAAACACCATATATTTT
J: TRBJ1-5; D: -; size: few; length: 14; V: TRBV7-2; CDR3: CASSLRGSNQPQHF; DNA: TGTGCCAGCAGCCTGAGGGGGAGCAATCAGCCCCAGCATTTT
J: TRBJ2-5; D: TRBD2; size: -; length: 13; V: TRBV5-1; CDR3: CASSRGGGETQYF; DNA: TGCGCCAGCAGCCGTGGCGGGGGGGAGACCCAGTACTTC
J: TRBJ2-6; D: -; size: -; length: 16; V: TRBV2; CDR3: CASRDSRRSGANVLTF; DNA: TGTGCCAGCAGGGACTCTAGGAGGTCTGGGGCCAACGTCCTGACTTTC
J: TRBJ1-5; D: TRBD1; size: -; length: 15; V: TRBV27; CDR3: CASSPDRGPYQPQHF; DNA: TGTGCCAGCAGTCCCGACAGGGGGCCGTATCAGCCCCAGCATTTT
J: TRBJ2-1; D: -; size: -; length: 13; V: TRBV18; CDR3: CASSPGRFNEQFF; DNA: TGTGCCAGCTCACCAGGGCGTTTTAATGAGCAGTTCTTC
J: TRBJ1-2; D: TRBD1; size: -; length: 14; V: TRBV6-4; CDR3: CASSDSGTGYGYTF; DNA: TGTGCCAGCAGTGACAGTGGGACAGGGTATGGCTACACCTTC
J: TRBJ2-7; D: -; size: once; length: 13; V: TRBV6-5; CDR3: CASSSRGGYEQYF; DNA: TGTGCCAGCAGTTCAAGGGGGGGCTACGAGCAGTACTTC
J: TRBJ2-7; D: -; size: -; length: 14; V: TRBV6-2/TRBV6-3; CDR3: CASSYSPSTYEQYF; DNA: TGTGCCAGCAGTTACTCTCCTAGTACCTACGAGCAGTACTTC
J: TRBJ1-6; D: -; size: -; length: 14; V: TRBV3-1/TRBV3-2; CDR3: CASRGSSYNSPLHF; DNA: TGTGCCAGCAGGGGGAGCTCCTATAATTCACCCCTCCACTTT
J: TRBJ1-1; D: TRBD1; size: -; length: 14; V: TRBV7-2; CDR3: CASSLGTGNTEAFF; DNA: TGTGCCAGCAGCCTAGGGACAGGGAACACTGAAGCTTTCTTT
J: TRBJ2-1; D: TRBD2; size: -; length: 14; V: TRBV19; CDR3: CASSIQRGVDEQFF; DNA: TGTGCCAGTAGTATCCAGCGGGGGGTCGATGAGCAGTTCTTC
J: TRBJ1-5; D: -; size: -; length: 14; V: TRBV7-2; CDR3: CASSLGARNQPQHF; DNA: TGTGCCAGCAGCTTGGGGGCACGCAATCAGCCCCAGCATTTT
J: TRBJ1-6; D: TRBD1; size: -; length: 14; V: TRBV28; CDR3: CASSPRQGDSPLHF; DNA: TGTGCCAGCAGTCCCCGACAGGGGGACTCACCCCTCCACTTT
J: TRBJ1-1; D: -; size: few; length: 12; V: TRBV19; CDR3: CASSMRGGMAFF; DNA: TGTGCCAGTAGTATGAGAGGGGGTATGGCTTTCTTT
J: TRBJ2-1; D: -; size: -; length: 16; V: TRBV5-6; CDR3: CASSNQGGPLWIKQFF; DNA: TGTGCCAGCAGCAACCAGGGGGGCCCCTTATGGATAAAGCAGTTCTTC
J: TRBJ1-2; D: -; size: -; length: 11; V: TRBV15; CDR3: CATSGGVGYTF; DNA: TGTGCCACCAGCGGGGGGGTCGGCTACACCTTC
J: TRBJ2-1; D: TRBD2; size: -; length: 13; V: TRBV5-1; CDR3: CASSSFGGGEQFF; DNA: TGCGCCAGCAGCTCCTTCGGGGGGGGTGAGCAGTTCTTC
J: TRBJ1-1; D: -; size: -; length: 15; V: TRBV6-5; CDR3: CASSYSAGGNTEAFF; DNA: TGTGCCAGCAGTTACTCTGCGGGGGGGAACACTGAAGCTTTCTTT
J: TRBJ1-5; D: -; size: -; length: 12; V: TRBV19; CDR3: CASSATDFPQHF; DNA: TGTGCCAGTAGTGCGACAGACTTTCCCCAGCATTTT
J: TRBJ2-3; D: TRBD1; size: -; length: 15; V: TRBV7-3; CDR3: CASSLGDSSTDTQYF; DNA: TGTGCCAGCAGCTTAGGGGACAGCAGCACAGATACGCAGTATTTT
J: TRBJ2-5; D: TRBD2; size: -; length: 16; V: TRBV5-1; CDR3: CASSLRSGGPGETQYF; DNA: TGCGCCAGCAGCTTACGTTCGGGGGGGCCCGGAGAGACCCAGTACTTC
J: TRBJ1-1; D: -; size: -; length: 13; V: TRBV11-2; CDR3: CASSWRGNTEAFF; DNA: TGTGCCAGCAGCTGGAGGGGGAACACTGAAGCTTTCTTT